The 8 T cell receptor beta chains listed next were all sequenced from one sample in a study of shared clonotypes between healthy human individuals. Libraries were prepared by immunoSEQ multiplex PCR; TCRdb keeps only in-frame clonotypes and omits some of them. Altogether about 1.4 million clones are present, around 97% being singletons, with the ten largest covering roughly 1.2%. The sequenced sample was naive CD4+ T cells sorted from blood. The subset: CD45RA+ positively selected. Receptor source: a man in his thirties or forties in good health.

V is TRBV29-1 and J is TRBJ1-1; D possibly corresponds to TRBD1 (5 bases). CDR1 and CDR2 (germline): SQVTM, ANQGSEA. The V and J ends lost 7 bases and 6 bases respectively, with 15 bases between them. This CDR3 spans 12 amino acids. Here the CDR3 DNA reads TGCAGCGCCCTGGGGCGATTCCCTGAAGCTTTCTTT. Translated: CSALGRFPEAFF.

This chain joins TRBV6-1 and TRBJ2-3; 7 positions match TRBD2. The V gene's germline CDR1 is MNHNS and CDR2 SASEGT. V trimming: 6 bases; J trimming: 6 bases; junction bases outside the gene matches: 6. The length of the CDR3 is 13 residues. The CDR3 sequence: CASSAGVPDTQYF. The DNA of the CDR3 is TGTGCCAGCAGCGCGGGAGTCCCCGATACGCAGTATTTT.

The gene calls are TRBV5-1 and TRBJ1-1; 8 nucleotides line up with TRBD1. Germline CDR1 SGHRS, CDR2 YFSETQ. Trimming removed 5 bases from V and 5 bases from J; junction bases left unmatched: 8. There are 14 residues in the CDR3. As DNA, the CDR3 is TGCGCCAGCAGTAAAGGACAGGGCGGGACTGAAGCTTTCTTT. Protein: CASSKGQGGTEAFF.

The rearrangement uses TRBV18 and TRBJ2-5; D is possibly TRBD1 (6 bases). The V end lost 4 bases, the J end lost 5 bases, and 11 bases lay between the germline ends. The CDR3 has 13 amino acids. Germline CDR1 KGHSH, CDR2 LQKENI. This chain's CDR3 is CASSRGHSETQYF. CDR3 DNA: TGTGCCAGCTCACGGGGACATTCGGAGACCCAGTACTTC.

The chain joins TRBV28 to TRBJ1-3; weak D call: TRBD1 (5 bases). The V end was cut by 3 bases, the J end by 2 bases, with 8 bases between. Looked up from germline, CDR1 is MDHEN and CDR2 is SYDVKM. This CDR3 has 14 amino acids. CDR3 in DNA: TGTGCCAGCAGTTTTTCGACAGCTGGAAACACCATATATTTT. Translation: CASSFSTAGNTIYF.

This clone was detected only once. The rearrangement uses TRBV4-1 and TRBJ2-7, with no clear D. The V and J ends lost 0 bases and 3 bases respectively, with 15 bases between them. Germline loops: CDR1 MGHRA, CDR2 YSYEKL. The CDR3 is 16 residues long. The CDR3 loop reads CASSQDRFRADYEQYF. The CDR3 nucleotides are TGCGCCAGCAGCCAAGATCGTTTCCGGGCCGACTACGAGCAGTACTTC.

This sequence joins TRBV5-6 and TRBJ1-1; D unclear. Germline CDR1 reads SGHDT; CDR2 reads YYEEEE. The V end was cut by 4 bases, the J end by 3 bases, with 4 bases between. The CDR3 consists of 11 residues. The CDR3 region is CASSSYTEAFF. The CDR3 DNA follows: TGTGCCAGCAGCAGTTACACTGAAGCTTTCTTT.

V and J are TRBV6-5 and TRBJ1-3, with D possibly TRBD1 on 5 matching bases. Germline V gives CDR1 MNHEY, CDR2 SVGAGI. CDR3 size: 13 residues. With 6 bases removed from V and 4 bases from J, the gap between germline ends came to 10 bases. The CDR3 region has the DNA TGTGCCAGCAGCCAGGGCCCAGGAAACACCATATATTTT. Its translation is CASSQGPGNTIYF.